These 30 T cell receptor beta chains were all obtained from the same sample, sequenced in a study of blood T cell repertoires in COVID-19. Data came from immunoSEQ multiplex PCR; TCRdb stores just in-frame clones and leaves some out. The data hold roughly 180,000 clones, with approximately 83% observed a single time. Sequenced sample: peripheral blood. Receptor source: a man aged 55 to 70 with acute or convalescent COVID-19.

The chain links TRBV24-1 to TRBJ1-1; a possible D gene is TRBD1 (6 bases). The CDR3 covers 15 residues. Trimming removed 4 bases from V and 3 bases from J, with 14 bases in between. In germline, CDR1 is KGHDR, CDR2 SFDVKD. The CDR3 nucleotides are TGTGCCACCAGTGACTCTACACAGGGAGACACTGAAGCTTTCTTT. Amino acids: CATSDSTQGDTEAFF.

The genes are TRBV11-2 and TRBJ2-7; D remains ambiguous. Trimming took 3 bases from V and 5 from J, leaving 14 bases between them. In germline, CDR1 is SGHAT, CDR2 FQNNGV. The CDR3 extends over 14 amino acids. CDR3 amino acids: CASSFLGPTHEQYF. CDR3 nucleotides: TGTGCCAGCAGCTTTCTGGGCCCCACCCACGAGCAGTACTTC.

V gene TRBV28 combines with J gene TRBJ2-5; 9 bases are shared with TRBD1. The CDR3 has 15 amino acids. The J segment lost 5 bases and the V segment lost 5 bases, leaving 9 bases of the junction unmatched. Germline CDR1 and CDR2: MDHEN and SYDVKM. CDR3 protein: CASSLRTGAGETQYF. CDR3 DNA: TGTGCCAGCAGTCTAAGGACAGGGGCAGGCGAGACCCAGTACTTC. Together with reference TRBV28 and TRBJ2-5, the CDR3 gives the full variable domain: DVKVTQSSRYLVKRTGEKVFLECVQDMDHENMFWYRQDPGLGLRLIYFSYDVKMKEKGDIPEGYSVSREKKERFSLILESASTNQTSMYLCASSLRTGAGETQYFGPGTRLLVL.

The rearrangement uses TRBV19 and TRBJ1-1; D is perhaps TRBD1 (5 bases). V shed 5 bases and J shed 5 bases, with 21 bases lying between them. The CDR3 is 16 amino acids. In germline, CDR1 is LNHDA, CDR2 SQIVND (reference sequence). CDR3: CASSYSGAARWTEAFF. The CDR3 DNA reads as TGTGCCAGTAGTTATTCTGGGGCGGCGCGATGGACTGAAGCTTTCTTT.

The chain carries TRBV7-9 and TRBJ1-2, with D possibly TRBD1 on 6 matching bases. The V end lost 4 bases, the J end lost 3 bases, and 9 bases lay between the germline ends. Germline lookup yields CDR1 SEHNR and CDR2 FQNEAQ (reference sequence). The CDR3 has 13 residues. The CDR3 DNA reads TGTGCCAGCAGCTCCGGACAGCACTATGGCTACACCTTC. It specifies CASSSGQHYGYTF.

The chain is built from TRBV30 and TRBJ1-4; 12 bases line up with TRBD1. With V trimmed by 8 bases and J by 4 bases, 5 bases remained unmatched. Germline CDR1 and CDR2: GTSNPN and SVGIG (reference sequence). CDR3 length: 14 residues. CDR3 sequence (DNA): TGTGCCCCGGGACAGGGGGCGAATAATGAAAAACTGTTTTTT. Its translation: CAPGQGANNEKLFF.

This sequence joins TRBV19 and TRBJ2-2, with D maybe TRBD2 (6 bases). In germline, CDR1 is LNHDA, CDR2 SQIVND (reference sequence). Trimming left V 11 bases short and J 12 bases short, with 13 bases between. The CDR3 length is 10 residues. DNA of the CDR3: TGTGCCGCAGGGACTGGTAAGCTGTTTTTT. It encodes CAAGTGKLFF.

CDR3 sequence (DNA): TGTGCCGGAGTACTAGCGGGATACACAGATACGCAGTATTTT. Protein product: CAGVLAGYTDTQYF. The rearrangement links TRBV30 to TRBJ2-3, with 10 bases that match TRBD2. Germline V gene lookup returns CDR1 GTSNPN and CDR2 SVGIG (reference sequence). Germline trimming cut 8 bases from V and 2 bases from J; bases unmatched to any gene: 7. The CDR3 is 14 residues long.

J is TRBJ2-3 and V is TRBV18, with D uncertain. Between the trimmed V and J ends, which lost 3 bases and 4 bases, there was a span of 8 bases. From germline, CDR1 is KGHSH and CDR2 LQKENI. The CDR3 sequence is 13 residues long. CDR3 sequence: CASSPPAADTQYF. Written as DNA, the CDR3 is TGTGCCAGCTCACCCCCCGCGGCAGATACGCAGTATTTT.

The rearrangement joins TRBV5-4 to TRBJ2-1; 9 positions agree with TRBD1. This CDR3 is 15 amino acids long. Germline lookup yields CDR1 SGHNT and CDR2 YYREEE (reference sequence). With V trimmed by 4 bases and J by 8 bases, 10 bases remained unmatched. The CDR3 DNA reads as TGTGCCAGCAGCCCCGGGGGACAGGGAGGGGATGAGCAGTTCTTC. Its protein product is CASSPGGQGGDEQFF. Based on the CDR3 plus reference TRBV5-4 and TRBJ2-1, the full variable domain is ETGVTQSPTHLIKTRGQQVTLRCSSQSGHNTVSWYQQALGQGPQFIFQYYREEENGRGNFPPRFSGLQFPNYSSELNVNALELDDSALYLCASSPGGQGGDEQFFGPGTRLTVL.

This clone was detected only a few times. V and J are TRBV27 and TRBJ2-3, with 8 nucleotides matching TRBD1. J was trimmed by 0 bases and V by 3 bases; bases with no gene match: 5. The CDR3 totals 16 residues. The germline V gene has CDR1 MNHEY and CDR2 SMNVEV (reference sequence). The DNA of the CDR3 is TGTGCCAGCAGTTTCCGACAGGGGTTCAGCACAGATACGCAGTATTTT. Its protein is CASSFRQGFSTDTQYF.

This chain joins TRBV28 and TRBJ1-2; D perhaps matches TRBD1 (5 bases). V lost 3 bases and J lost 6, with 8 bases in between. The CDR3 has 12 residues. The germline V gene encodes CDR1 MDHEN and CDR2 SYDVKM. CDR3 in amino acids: CASSFLTDGYTF. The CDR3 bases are TGTGCCAGCAGTTTCCTGACAGATGGCTACACCTTC.

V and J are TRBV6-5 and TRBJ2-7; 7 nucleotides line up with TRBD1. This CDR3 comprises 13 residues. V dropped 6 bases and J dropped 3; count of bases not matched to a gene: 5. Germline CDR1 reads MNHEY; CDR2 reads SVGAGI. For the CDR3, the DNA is TGTGCCAGCAGCTGGCAGGGGGTCTACGAGCAGTACTTC. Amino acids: CASSWQGVYEQYF.

DNA of the CDR3: TGTGCCAGTAGTCCGGGACAGGGGAGGGGAGAGACCCAGTACTTC. It translates to CASSPGQGRGETQYF. This sequence joins TRBV19 and TRBJ2-5, with 10 bases fitting TRBD1. The germline gives CDR1 LNHDA, CDR2 SQIVND (reference sequence). The trim removed 5 bases at V and 4 bases at J, leaving 7 bases unmatched. This CDR3 spans 15 amino acids.

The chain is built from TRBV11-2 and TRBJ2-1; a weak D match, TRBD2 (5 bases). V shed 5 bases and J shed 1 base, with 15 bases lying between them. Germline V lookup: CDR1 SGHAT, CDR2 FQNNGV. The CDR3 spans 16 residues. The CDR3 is CASSNRGRGSYNEQFF. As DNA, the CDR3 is TGTGCCAGCAGCAACCGAGGGAGAGGATCCTACAATGAGCAGTTCTTC.

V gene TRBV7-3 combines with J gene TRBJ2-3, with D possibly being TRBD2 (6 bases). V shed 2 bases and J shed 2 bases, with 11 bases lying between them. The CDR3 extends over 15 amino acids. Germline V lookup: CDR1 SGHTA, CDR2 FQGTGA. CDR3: CASSLYGGTTDTQYF. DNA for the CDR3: TGTGCCAGCAGCTTATACGGGGGAACCACAGATACGCAGTATTTT.

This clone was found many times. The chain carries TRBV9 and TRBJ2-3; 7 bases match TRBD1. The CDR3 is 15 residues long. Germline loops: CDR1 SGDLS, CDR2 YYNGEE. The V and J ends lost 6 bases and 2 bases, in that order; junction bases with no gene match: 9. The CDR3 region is CASNDGQADTDTQYF. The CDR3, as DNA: TGTGCCAGCAATGATGGACAGGCAGACACAGATACGCAGTATTTT.

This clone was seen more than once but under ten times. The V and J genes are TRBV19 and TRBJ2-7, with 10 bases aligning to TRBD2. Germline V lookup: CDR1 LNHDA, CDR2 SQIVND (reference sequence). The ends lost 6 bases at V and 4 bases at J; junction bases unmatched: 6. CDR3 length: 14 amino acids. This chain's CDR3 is CASSTAGGPYEQYF. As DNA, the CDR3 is TGTGCCAGTAGCACAGCGGGAGGGCCGTACGAGCAGTACTTC. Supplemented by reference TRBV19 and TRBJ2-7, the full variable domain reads DGGITQSPKYLFRKEGQNVTLSCEQNLNHDAMYWYRQDPGQGLRLIYYSQIVNDFQKGDIAEGYSVSREKKESFPLTVTSAQKNPTAFYLCASSTAGGPYEQYFGPGTRLTVT.

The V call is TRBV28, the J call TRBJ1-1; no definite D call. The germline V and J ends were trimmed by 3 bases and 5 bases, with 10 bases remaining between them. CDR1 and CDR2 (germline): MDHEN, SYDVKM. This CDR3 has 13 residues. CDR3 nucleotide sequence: TGTGCCAGCAGTTTTGGCCGGGAGACTGAAGCTTTCTTT. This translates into CASSFGRETEAFF. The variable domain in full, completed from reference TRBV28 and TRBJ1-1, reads DVKVTQSSRYLVKRTGEKVFLECVQDMDHENMFWYRQDPGLGLRLIYFSYDVKMKEKGDIPEGYSVSREKKERFSLILESASTNQTSMYLCASSFGRETEAFFGQGTRLTVV.

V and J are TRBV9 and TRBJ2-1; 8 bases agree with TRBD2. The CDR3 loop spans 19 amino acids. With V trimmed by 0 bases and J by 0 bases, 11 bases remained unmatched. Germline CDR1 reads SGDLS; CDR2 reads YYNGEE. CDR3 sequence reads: CASSVGGSRGRYSYNEQFF. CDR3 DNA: TGTGCCAGCAGCGTAGGAGGGTCTCGCGGGAGGTACTCCTACAATGAGCAGTTCTTC.

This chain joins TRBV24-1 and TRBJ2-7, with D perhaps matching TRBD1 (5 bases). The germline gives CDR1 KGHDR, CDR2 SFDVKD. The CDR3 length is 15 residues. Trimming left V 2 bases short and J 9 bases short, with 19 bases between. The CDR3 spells CATSDSRAAAMRQYF. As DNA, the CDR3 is TGTGCCACCAGTGATTCCAGGGCCGCGGCTATGAGGCAGTACTTC.

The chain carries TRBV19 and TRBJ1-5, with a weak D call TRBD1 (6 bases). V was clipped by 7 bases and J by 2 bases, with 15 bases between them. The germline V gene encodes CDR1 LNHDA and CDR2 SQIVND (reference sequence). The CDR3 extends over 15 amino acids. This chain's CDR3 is CASKYGGQRNQPQHF. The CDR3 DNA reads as TGTGCCAGTAAATATGGAGGACAGCGCAATCAGCCCCAGCATTTT. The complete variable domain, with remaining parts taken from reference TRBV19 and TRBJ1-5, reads DGGITQSPKYLFRKEGQNVTLSCEQNLNHDAMYWYRQDPGQGLRLIYYSQIVNDFQKGDIAEGYSVSREKKESFPLTVTSAQKNPTAFYLCASKYGGQRNQPQHFGDGTRLSIL.

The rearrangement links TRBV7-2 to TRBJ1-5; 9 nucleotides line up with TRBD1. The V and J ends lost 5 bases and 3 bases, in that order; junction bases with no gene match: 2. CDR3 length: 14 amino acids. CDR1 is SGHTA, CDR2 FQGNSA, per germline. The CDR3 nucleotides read TGTGCCAGCAGCGGGACAGGGAACAATCAGCCCCAGCATTTT. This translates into CASSGTGNNQPQHF.

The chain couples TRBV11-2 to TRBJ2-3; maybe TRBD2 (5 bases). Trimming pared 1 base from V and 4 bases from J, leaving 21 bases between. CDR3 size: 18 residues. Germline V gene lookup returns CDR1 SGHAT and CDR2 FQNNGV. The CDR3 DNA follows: TGTGCCAGCAGCTTAGTCTCTGGCGGGCCGGGGTTGGCAGATACGCAGTATTTT. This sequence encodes CASSLVSGGPGLADTQYF.

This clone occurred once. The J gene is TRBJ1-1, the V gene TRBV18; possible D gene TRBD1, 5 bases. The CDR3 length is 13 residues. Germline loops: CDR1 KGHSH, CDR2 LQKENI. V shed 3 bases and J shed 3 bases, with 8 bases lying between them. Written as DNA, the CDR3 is TGTGCCAGCTCACCCCGGGGGGACACTGAAGCTTTCTTT. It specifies CASSPRGDTEAFF.

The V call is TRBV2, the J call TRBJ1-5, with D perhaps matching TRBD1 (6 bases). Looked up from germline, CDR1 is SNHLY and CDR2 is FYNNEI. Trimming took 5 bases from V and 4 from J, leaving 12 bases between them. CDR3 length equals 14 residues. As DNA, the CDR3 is TGTGCCAGCAGTCCTCAGGGGTGGAATCAGCCCCAGCATTTT. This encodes CASSPQGWNQPQHF.

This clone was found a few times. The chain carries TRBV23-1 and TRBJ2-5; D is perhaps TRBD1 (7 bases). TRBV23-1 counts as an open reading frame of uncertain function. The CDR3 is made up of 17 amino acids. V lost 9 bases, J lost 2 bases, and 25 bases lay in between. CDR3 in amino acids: CASPPGDPGGLQETQYF. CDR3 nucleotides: TGCGCCAGTCCCCCGGGGGACCCAGGGGGTCTTCAAGAGACCCAGTACTTC.

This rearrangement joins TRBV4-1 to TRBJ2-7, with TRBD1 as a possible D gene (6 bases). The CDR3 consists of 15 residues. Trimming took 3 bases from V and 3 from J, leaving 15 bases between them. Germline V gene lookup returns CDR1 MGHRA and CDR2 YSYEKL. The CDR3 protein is CASSHPDRKNYEQYF. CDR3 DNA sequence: TGCGCCAGCAGCCACCCCGACAGGAAGAACTACGAGCAGTACTTC.

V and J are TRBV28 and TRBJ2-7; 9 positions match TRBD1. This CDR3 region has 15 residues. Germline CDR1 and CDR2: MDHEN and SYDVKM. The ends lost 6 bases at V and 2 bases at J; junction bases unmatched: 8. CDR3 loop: CASSTGTGWTYEQYF. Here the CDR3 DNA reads TGTGCCAGCAGCACCGGGACAGGGTGGACCTACGAGCAGTACTTC.

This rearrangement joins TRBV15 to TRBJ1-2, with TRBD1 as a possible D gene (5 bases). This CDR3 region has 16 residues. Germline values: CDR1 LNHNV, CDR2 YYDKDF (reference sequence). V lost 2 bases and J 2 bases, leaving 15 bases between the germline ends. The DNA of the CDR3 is TGTGCCACCAGCAGATCCAGGGCCAGGCAGAACTATGGCTACACCTTC. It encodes CATSRSRARQNYGYTF. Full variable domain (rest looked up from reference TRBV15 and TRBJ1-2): DAMVIQNPRYQVTQFGKPVTLSCSQTLNHNVMYWYQQKSSQAPKLLFHYYDKDFNNEADTPDNFQSRRPNTSFCFLDIRSPGLGDTAMYLCATSRSRARQNYGYTFGSGTRLTVV.